This TCR beta chain was retrieved from a study of T cell repertoires in aging, cancer and after chemotherapy (dated by TCRdb to between 2018 and 2021). Broadly, across the study: Donors spanned six age groups from 30 or younger to 70 or older, with at least three individuals per group. In total, the full dataset held about 8.8 million TCR reads. A cohort of some 210 cancer patients (over 90 with hematological and approximately 120 with solid cancers) was assembled, and roughly 98 healthy donors were included as a reference group. In the hematological group, paired pre- and post-chemotherapy samples were obtained from chronic lymphocytic leukemia patients treated with fludarabine- or bendamustine-based regimens. To examine immunoaging and T cell reconstitution after chemotherapy, the study profiled TCR beta repertoires in peripheral blood from healthy donors and cancer patients. Study-wide findings and limitations: In healthy donors, the decline in TCR diversity with age was mainly due to loss of richness, whereas in cancer patients loss of evenness also played a role. Lymphoid organ infiltration was present in hematological cancer patients, and this infiltration may itself impair thymic emigration or peripheral T cell expansion. The authors noted that the repertoire data do not allow conclusions about immunological memory after chemotherapy. In both cancer cohorts, median generation probability rose over the chemotherapy interval, which suggests that the repertoire was reconstituted through rebound thymic output. Compared with age-matched healthy donors, untreated patients with either hematological or solid cancers had significantly lower TCR diversity in the blood along with higher clonality.

Instead of sorted cells or RNA, genomic DNA extracted from peripheral blood served as the source for amplifying TCR beta rearrangements. CDR1 and CDR2 were assigned from the germline V gene as SGHDN and FVKESK. Relative to germline, V is 7 bases shorter and J is 0 bases shorter, with 13 bases between their ends. Spanning cysteine to phenylalanine, the CDR3 consists of 15 amino acids. The only DNA kept is the CDR3, 45 bases in frame from the first base. Multiplex touch-down PCR with a mixed TRB-A/B primer pool was used to amplify rearranged TRB sequences covering the V, D and J segments. Two consecutive PCR reactions with Phusion HS II polymerase added Illumina adapters and sample indices to the amplicons. Amplicons were gel-purified using the NucleoSpin Gel and PCR Clean-up kit and were subsequently checked with Qubit and an Agilent 2100 Bioanalyzer. Libraries were sequenced on an Illumina MiSeq using 600-cycle, single-indexed, paired-end runs. In the source study's methods: Processing of the TRB sequences was carried out with MiXCR versions 2.12 and 3.0.5. Each unique CDR3 nucleotide sequence counted as one clone, and only productive sequences with at least two reads were retained. Shannon diversity, evenness, clonality (one minus evenness), and alpha-parameterized diversity profiles from alpha 0 to 5 were included as repertoire metrics. Generation probabilities of clones in paired pre- and post-chemotherapy samples were computed with the IGoR algorithm. TCRdb itself trimmed the public reads at Q25 with fastp, ran MiXCR and retained productive beta chains. Rows with one shared CDR3 protein collapse into an entry with the most common genes and DNA. TCRdb, not the authors, supplied the V and J calls. The table for this sample lists roughly 6,600 distinct CDR3 sequences; 20% to 25% of them were counted only once. The biggest ten clones account for approximately 2.7% of the sample.

With regard to this clonotype: This receptor's antigen is unknown. No per-base quality is available; no much larger clone lies one base away.

In this chain, TRBV14 is recombined with TRBJ1-3, and possibly TRBD1, on 6 matching bases. The receptor comes from a human donor with a blood cancer. What was sequenced was blood. For the CDR3, the sequence is CASIHGQSSGNTIYF. The nucleotides are TGTGCCAGCATCCACGGACAGTCCTCTGGAAACACCATATATTTT.